The 10 T cell receptor beta chains listed next were all sequenced from one sample in a study of T cells after posttransplantation cyclophosphamide. Treatment was busulfan-fludarabine conditioning, a marrow graft, and cyclophosphamide on days +3 and +4. Only in-frame clones appear in the TCRdb table, and some are missing; sequencing was by immunoSEQ multiplex PCR. The table records fewer than 20,000 clones, less than 80% of them present only once. Sample: PBMCs, taken after an allogeneic stem cell transplant with post-transplant cyclophosphamide. These receptor sequences come from a male patient between 25 and 39 years old who received an allogeneic stem cell transplant from a related donor, was CMV-positive, and had acute GVHD only. The T cells may partly be graft donor cells.

The V and J genes are TRBV10-3 and TRBJ1-1; the D gene is possibly TRBD1 (5 bases). The CDR3 has 15 residues. The ends were cut back, 3 bases at V and 1 base at J, with 12 bases in the middle. From germline, CDR1 is ENHRY and CDR2 SYGVKD. As DNA, the CDR3 is TGTGCCATCAGTGACCCCGGACAAAAGAACACTGAAGCTTTCTTT. Its translation: CAISDPGQKNTEAFF.

Turning to this clone: Other DNA sequences in the sample encode the same CDR3. V usage is TRBV5-1 and J usage is TRBJ2-7, with no clear D. Per the germline V gene, CDR1 is SGHRS and CDR2 is YFSETQ. The CDR3 is 13 amino acids. Trimming pared 0 bases from V and 4 bases from J, leaving 8 bases between. The CDR3 loop is CASSLELTYEQYF. The CDR3 DNA reads TGCGCCAGCAGCTTGGAACTAACGTACGAGCAGTACTTC.

This clone has a handful of counts. The junction departs from germline at one end; a sequencing error may be responsible. The V call is TRBV11-2, the J call TRBJ2-3, with TRBD2 matching 7 bases. This CDR3 is built from 11 residues. Germline V gives CDR1 SGHAT, CDR2 FQNNGV. In DNA form, the CDR3 reads TGTGCCAGCAGGGGGGGGTCAAGTTGGAATTTT. Amino acids: CASRGGSSWNF.

V gene TRBV19 combines with J gene TRBJ2-2; possible D gene TRBD1, 5 bases. Looked up from germline, CDR1 is LNHDA and CDR2 is SQIVND (reference sequence). Deletions cut 4 bases from V and 7 bases from J, with 13 bases between. The CDR3 contains 14 residues. This CDR3 is CASSTQGRGGELFF. The CDR3 nucleotides are TGTGCCAGTAGTACCCAGGGTAGAGGCGGGGAGCTGTTTTTT.

The chain joins TRBV7-9 to TRBJ1-2, with D possibly TRBD1 on 6 matching bases. The CDR3 runs 13 residues. Germline assignment: CDR1 SEHNR and CDR2 FQNEAQ (reference sequence). V gave up 5 bases and J gave up 4 bases, with 11 bases separating them. The chain's CDR3 is CASSLGHSYGYTF. CDR3 sequence (DNA): TGTGCCAGCAGCCTGGGACATTCCTATGGCTACACCTTC.

This clone was observed once. The chain carries TRBV4-1 and TRBJ2-1; D ambiguous. The CDR3 spans 16 residues. Trimming left V 0 bases short and J 0 bases short, with 9 bases between. Germline V gene sequence: CDR1 MGHRA, CDR2 YSYEKL. CDR3 region: CASSQERQRSYNEQFF. DNA for the CDR3: TGCGCCAGCAGCCAAGAACGGCAGCGCTCCTACAATGAGCAGTTCTTC.

This chain joins TRBV2 and TRBJ2-1, with 14 nucleotides matching TRBD2. CDR1 is SNHLY and CDR2 is FYNNEI in the germline V gene. V lost 7 bases, J lost 10 bases, and 12 bases stayed unmatched. CDR3 length: 16 residues. CDR3 sequence reads: CASTLTSGGVTGEQFF. The DNA of the CDR3 is TGTGCCAGCACCTTGACTAGCGGGGGGGTAACGGGGGAGCAGTTCTTC. The full variable domain, with the rest looked up from reference TRBV2 and TRBJ2-1, is EPEVTQTPSHQVTQMGQEVILRCVPISNHLYFYWYRQILGQKVEFLVSFYNNEISEKSEIFDDQFSVERPDGSNFTLKIRSTKLEDSAMYFCASTLTSGGVTGEQFFGPGTRLTVL.

A single count supports this clone. The chain employs TRBV7-2 and TRBJ2-1; 10 positions match TRBD2. CDR3 size: 14 residues. The V segment lost 5 bases and the J segment 6 bases; nucleotides outside the gene matches: 4. Per the germline V gene, CDR1 is SGHTA and CDR2 is FQGNSA. The CDR3 DNA is TGTGCCAGCAGCCCTAGCGGGGGCCCCAATGAGCAGTTCTTC. Its translation is CASSPSGGPNEQFF.

The chain recombines TRBV11-3 with TRBJ2-7; TRBD1 agrees at 11 bases. V dropped 5 bases and J dropped 6; count of bases not matched to a gene: 9. Germline V gene lookup returns CDR1 SGHNT and CDR2 YENEEA. CDR3 length: 15 amino acids. CDR3 sequence (DNA): TGTGCCAGCAGCCTAGGACAGGGGGCAGGGGGCGAGCAGTACTTC. Protein: CASSLGQGAGGEQYF.

The rearrangement uses TRBV11-2 and TRBJ2-1, with TRBD2 matching over 12 bases. This CDR3 has 18 amino acids. V dropped 2 bases and J dropped 6; count of bases not matched to a gene: 11. The germline gives CDR1 SGHAT, CDR2 FQNNGV. CDR3: CASSLLAGGIIHGNEQFF. CDR3 nucleotides: TGTGCCAGCAGCTTACTAGCGGGGGGGATAATACATGGCAATGAGCAGTTCTTC.